Sequencing of this T cell receptor (beta chain) was carried out in a study of cytomegalovirus exposure and HLA in healthy donors. PCR used 60 Vbeta primers and 13 Jbeta primers. Only in-frame clones appear in the TCRdb table, and some are missing; sequencing was by immunoSEQ multiplex PCR. The table lists about 140,000 clones, about 80% of them singletons, with just over 5% in the top ten. The sequence came from a male donor in good health and CMV-seronegative. Input material: PBMCs.

The CDR3 DNA follows: TGTGCCAGCAGTGATTCCCCCGGGATGAGCAATCAGCCCCAGCATTTT. Amino acid sequence: CASSDSPGMSNQPQHF. This rearrangement joins TRBV2 to TRBJ1-5; no reliable D call. The germline V gene encodes CDR1 SNHLY and CDR2 FYNNEI. The length of the CDR3 is 16 residues. Trimming stripped 3 bases from V and 1 base from J, with 13 bases between.